This entry features one T cell receptor beta chain sequence. This entry belongs to a study of blood T cell repertoires in COVID-19. Clones were read by immunoSEQ multiplex PCR, and TCRdb kept only the in-frame ones, dropping some. The table shows about 120,000 clones, with almost 85% occurring only once. Germline V gene sequence: CDR1 SGHNT, CDR2 YENEEA. The CDR3 extends over 19 amino acids. V lost 2 bases and J lost 8; bases outside the gene matches: 14. The source material was peripheral blood. The chain joins TRBV11-3 to TRBJ2-1; 14 bases map to TRBD2. The sequence came from an older man with active or convalescent COVID-19. This CDR3 is CASSLNRFWTSGRWDEQFF. CDR3 bases: TGTGCCAGCAGCTTAAATCGTTTTTGGACTAGCGGGAGGTGGGATGAGCAGTTCTTC.